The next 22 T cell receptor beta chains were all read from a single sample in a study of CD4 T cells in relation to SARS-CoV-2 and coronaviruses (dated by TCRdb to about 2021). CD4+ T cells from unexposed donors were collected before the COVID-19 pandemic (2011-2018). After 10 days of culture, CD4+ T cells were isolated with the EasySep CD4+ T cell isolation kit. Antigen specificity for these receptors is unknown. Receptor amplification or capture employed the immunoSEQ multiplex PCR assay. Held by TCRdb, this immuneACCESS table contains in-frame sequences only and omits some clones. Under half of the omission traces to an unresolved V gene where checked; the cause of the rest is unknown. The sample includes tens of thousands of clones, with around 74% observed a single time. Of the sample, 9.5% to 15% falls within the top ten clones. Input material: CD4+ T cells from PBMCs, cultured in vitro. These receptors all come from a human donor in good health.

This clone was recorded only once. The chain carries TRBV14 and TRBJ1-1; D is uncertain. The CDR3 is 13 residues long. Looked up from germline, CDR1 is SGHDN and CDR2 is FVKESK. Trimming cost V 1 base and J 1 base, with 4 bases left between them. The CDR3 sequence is CASSQGANTEAFF. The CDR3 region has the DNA TGTGCCAGCAGCCAAGGGGCGAACACTGAAGCTTTCTTT.

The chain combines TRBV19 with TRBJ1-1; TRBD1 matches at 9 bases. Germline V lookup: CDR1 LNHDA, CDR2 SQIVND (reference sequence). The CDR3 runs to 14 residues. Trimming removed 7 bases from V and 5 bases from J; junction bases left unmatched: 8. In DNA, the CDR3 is TGTGCCAGTAACCACCGGGACAGGGCAACTGAAGCTTTCTTT. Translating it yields CASNHRDRATEAFF.

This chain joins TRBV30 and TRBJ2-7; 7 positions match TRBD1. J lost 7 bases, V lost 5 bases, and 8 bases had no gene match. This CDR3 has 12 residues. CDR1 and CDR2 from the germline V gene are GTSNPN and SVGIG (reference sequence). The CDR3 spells CAWQGTAREQYF. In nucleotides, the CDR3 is TGTGCCTGGCAAGGGACAGCCCGGGAGCAGTACTTC.

CDR3 bases: TGTGCCACCAGCAGAGATGGGGGACAGGGGGCGCAGGGAGCTTTCTTT. Translated, it gives CATSRDGGQGAQGAFF. This chain joins TRBV15 and TRBJ1-1; TRBD1 agrees at 12 bases. This CDR3 region has 16 residues. CDR1 is LNHNV, CDR2 YYDKDF, per germline (reference sequence). V shed 0 bases, J shed 10 bases, and the junction held 9 bases outside the gene matches. The whole variable domain, remainder taken from reference TRBV15 and TRBJ1-1, is DAMVIQNPRYQVTQFGKPVTLSCSQTLNHNVMYWYQQKSSQAPKLLFHYYDKDFNNEADTPDNFQSRRPNTSFCFLDIRSPGLGDTAMYLCATSRDGGQGAQGAFFGQGTRLTVV.

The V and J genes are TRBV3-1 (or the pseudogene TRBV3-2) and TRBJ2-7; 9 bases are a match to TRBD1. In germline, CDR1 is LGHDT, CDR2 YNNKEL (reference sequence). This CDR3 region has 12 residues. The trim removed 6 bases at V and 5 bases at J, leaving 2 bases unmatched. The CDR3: CASSWDRDEQYF. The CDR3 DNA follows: TGTGCCAGCAGTTGGGACAGGGACGAGCAGTACTTC.

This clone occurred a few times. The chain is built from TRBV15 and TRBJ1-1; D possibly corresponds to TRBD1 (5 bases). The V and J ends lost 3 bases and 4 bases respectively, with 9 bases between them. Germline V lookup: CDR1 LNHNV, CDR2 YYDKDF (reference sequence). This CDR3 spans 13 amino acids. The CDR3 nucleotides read TGTGCCACCAGCAGTTCCAGGGCCACTGAAGCTTTCTTT. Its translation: CATSSSRATEAFF.

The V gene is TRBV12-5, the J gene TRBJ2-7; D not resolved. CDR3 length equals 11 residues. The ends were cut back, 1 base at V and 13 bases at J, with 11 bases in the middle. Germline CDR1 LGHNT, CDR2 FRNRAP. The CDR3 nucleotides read TGTGCTAGTGGTTTGGGCGGCTTGGGTTACTTC. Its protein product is CASGLGGLGYF.

The CDR3 sequence is CASSYRPPIAGRRLTDTQYF. DNA of the CDR3: TGCGCCAGCAGCTACCGGCCTCCTATAGCGGGGCGCCGGCTCACAGATACGCAGTATTTT. The rearrangement uses TRBV5-1 and TRBJ2-3; TRBD2 matches at 8 bases. The junction had 20 bases not matched to a gene; V was cut back by 3 bases and J by 2 bases. Germline CDR1 reads SGHRS; CDR2 reads YFSETQ. This CDR3 is 20 amino acids long.

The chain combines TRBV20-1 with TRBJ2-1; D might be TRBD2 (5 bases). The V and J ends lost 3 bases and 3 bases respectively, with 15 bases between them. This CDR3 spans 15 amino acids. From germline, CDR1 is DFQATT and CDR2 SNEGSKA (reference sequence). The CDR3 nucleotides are TGCAGTGCTAGTCCTCGAGGGTCCAACTACAATGAGCAGTTCTTC. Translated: CSASPRGSNYNEQFF.

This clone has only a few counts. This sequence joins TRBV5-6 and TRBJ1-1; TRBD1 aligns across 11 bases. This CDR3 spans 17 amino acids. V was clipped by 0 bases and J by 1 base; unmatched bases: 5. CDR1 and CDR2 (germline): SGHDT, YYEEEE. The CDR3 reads CASSLGTGGAWNTEAFF. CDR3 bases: TGTGCCAGCAGCTTGGGGACAGGGGGCGCTTGGAACACTGAAGCTTTCTTT.

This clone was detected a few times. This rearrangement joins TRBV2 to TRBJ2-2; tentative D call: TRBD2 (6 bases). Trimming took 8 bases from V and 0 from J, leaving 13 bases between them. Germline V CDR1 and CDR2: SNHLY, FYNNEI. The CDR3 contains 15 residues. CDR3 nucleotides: TGTGCCAGCGGGGTGGGGACTCCGAACACCGGGGAGCTGTTTTTT. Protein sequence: CASGVGTPNTGELFF.

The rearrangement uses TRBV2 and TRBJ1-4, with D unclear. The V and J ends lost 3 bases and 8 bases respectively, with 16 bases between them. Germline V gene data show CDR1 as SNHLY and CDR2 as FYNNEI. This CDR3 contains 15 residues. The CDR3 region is CASSEFLRSGEKLFF. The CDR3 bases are TGTGCCAGCAGTGAGTTTTTAAGGTCGGGAGAAAAACTGTTTTTT.

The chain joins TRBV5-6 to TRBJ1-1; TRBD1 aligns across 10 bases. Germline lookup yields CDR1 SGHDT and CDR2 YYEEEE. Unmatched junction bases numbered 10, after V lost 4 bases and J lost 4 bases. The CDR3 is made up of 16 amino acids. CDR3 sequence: CASSVPGQGKSTEAFF. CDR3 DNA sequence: TGTGCCAGCAGCGTCCCGGGACAGGGGAAGTCCACTGAAGCTTTCTTT.

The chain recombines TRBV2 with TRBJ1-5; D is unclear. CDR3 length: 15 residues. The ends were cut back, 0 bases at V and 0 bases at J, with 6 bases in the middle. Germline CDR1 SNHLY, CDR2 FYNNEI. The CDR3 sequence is CASSEALISNQPQHF. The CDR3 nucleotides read TGTGCCAGCAGTGAAGCCCTGATTAGCAATCAGCCCCAGCATTTT.

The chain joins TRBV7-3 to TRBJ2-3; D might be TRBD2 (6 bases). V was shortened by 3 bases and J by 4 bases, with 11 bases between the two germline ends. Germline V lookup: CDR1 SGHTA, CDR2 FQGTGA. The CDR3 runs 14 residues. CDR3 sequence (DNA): TGTGCCAGCAGCTTTTCCGGAGGGGCAGATACGCAGTATTTT. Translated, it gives CASSFSGGADTQYF.

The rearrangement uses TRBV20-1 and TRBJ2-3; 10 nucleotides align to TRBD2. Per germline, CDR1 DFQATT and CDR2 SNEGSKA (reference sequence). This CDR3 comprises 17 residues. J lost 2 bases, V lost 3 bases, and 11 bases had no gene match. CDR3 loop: CSASGLAGVYNTDTQYF. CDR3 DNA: TGCAGTGCTAGTGGCCTAGCGGGGGTATATAACACAGATACGCAGTATTTT.

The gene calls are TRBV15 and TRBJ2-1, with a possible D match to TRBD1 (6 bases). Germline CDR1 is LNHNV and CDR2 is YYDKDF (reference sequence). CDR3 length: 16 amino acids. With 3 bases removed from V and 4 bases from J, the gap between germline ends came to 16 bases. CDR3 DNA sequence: TGTGCCACCAGCAGTAGGAGGACAGCAATATACAATGAGCAGTTCTTC. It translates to CATSSRRTAIYNEQFF. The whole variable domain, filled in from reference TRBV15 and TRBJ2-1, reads DAMVIQNPRYQVTQFGKPVTLSCSQTLNHNVMYWYQQKSSQAPKLLFHYYDKDFNNEADTPDNFQSRRPNTSFCFLDIRSPGLGDTAMYLCATSSRRTAIYNEQFFGPGTRLTVL.

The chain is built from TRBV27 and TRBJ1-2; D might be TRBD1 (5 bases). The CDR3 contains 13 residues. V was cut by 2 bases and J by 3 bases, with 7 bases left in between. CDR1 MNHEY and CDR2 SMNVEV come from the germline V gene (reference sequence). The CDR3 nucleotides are TGTGCCAGCAGTTTAACAGGCCACTATGGCTACACCTTC. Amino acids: CASSLTGHYGYTF.

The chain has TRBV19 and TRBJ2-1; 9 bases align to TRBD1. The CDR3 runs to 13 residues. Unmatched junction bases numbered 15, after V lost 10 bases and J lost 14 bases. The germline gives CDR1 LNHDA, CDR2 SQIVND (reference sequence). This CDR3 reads CATTDRDRDGKFF. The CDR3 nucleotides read TGTGCCACAACCGACCGGGACAGGGACGGGAAGTTCTTC.

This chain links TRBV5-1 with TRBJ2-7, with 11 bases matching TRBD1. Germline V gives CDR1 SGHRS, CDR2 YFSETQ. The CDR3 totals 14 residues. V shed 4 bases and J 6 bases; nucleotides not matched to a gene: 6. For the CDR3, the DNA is TGCGCCAGCAGCCCCGGACAGGGGGCTGGCGAGCAGTACTTC. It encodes CASSPGQGAGEQYF. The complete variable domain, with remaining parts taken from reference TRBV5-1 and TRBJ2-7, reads KAGVTQTPRYLIKTRGQQVTLSCSPISGHRSVSWYQQTPGQGLQFLFEYFSETQRNKGNFPGRFSGRQFSNSRSEMNVSTLELGDSALYLCASSPGQGAGEQYFGPGTRLTVT.

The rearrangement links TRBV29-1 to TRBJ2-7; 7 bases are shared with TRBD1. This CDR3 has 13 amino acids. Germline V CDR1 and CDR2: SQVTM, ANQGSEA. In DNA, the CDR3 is TGCTCATGTGCGGCAGGGGGATACAACGAGCAGTACTTC. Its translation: CSCAAGGYNEQYF.

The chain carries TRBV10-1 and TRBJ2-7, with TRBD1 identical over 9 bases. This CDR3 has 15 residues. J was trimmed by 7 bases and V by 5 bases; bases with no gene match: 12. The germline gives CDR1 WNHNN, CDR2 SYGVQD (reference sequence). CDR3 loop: CASSSQGTGSGEQYF. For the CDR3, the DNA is TGCGCCAGCAGTAGCCAAGGGACAGGGTCTGGGGAGCAGTACTTC.